The 25 T cell receptor beta chains below were found in one sample sequenced in a study of T cell changes during pregnancy in multiple sclerosis. Here immunoSEQ multiplex PCR was the method, and the copy in TCRdb shows in-frame clones only, minus some. Altogether roughly 84,000 clones are present, 80% to 95% being singletons, with the ten largest covering less than 1.5%. The material sequenced was peripheral blood, taken in the third trimester of pregnancy. Receptors originate from a female donor in good health, enrolled as a control in a pregnancy study.

The J gene is TRBJ2-1, the V gene TRBV7-2; TRBD2 matches 14 bases. V gave up 5 bases and J gave up 3 bases; unmatched junction bases: 9. This CDR3 has 18 amino acids. Germline values: CDR1 SGHTA, CDR2 FQGNSA. CDR3 sequence reads: CASSAGTSGSKSYNEQFF. CDR3 in DNA: TGTGCCAGCAGCGCCGGGACTAGCGGGAGTAAGAGCTACAATGAGCAGTTCTTC. Variable domain in full (rest from reference TRBV7-2 and TRBJ2-1): GAGVSQSPSNKVTEKGKDVELRCDPISGHTALYWYRQSLGQGLEFLIYFQGNSAPDKSGLPSDRFSAERTGGSVSTLTIQRTQQEDSAVYLCASSAGTSGSKSYNEQFFGPGTRLTVL.

The chain carries TRBV15 and TRBJ2-5; perhaps TRBD1 as D (6 bases). V was shortened by 4 bases and J by 1 base, with 10 bases between the two germline ends. Germline assignment: CDR1 LNHNV and CDR2 YYDKDF (reference sequence). CDR3 length equals 14 residues. The CDR3 spells CATSKTGLQETQYF. The CDR3 nucleotides are TGTGCCACCAGCAAGACAGGCCTCCAAGAGACCCAGTACTTC. Using reference TRBV15 and TRBJ2-5 for the parts outside the CDR3, the full variable domain is DAMVIQNPRYQVTQFGKPVTLSCSQTLNHNVMYWYQQKSSQAPKLLFHYYDKDFNNEADTPDNFQSRRPNTSFCFLDIRSPGLGDTAMYLCATSKTGLQETQYFGPGTRLLVL.

The chain carries TRBV10-3 and TRBJ1-3; 7 nucleotides match TRBD1. The CDR3 has 13 residues. The V gene's germline CDR1 is ENHRY and CDR2 SYGVKD. V shed 6 bases and J 4 bases; nucleotides not matched to a gene: 3. CDR3: CAIRGGEGNTIYF. The CDR3 DNA sequence: TGTGCCATCAGAGGGGGCGAAGGAAACACCATATATTTT.

The chain joins TRBV15 to TRBJ2-1; TRBD2 matches 11 bases. Looked up from germline, CDR1 is LNHNV and CDR2 is YYDKDF (reference sequence). V gave up 3 bases and J gave up 7 bases; unmatched junction bases: 11. The CDR3 is 17 residues long. CDR3 in amino acids: CATSRDRLRLAGNEQFF. The CDR3 nucleotides read TGTGCCACCAGCAGGGACCGCCTTAGACTAGCGGGAAATGAGCAGTTCTTC.

CDR3 bases: TGCGCCAGCAGCGGAGGGGGCGATTATGAAAAACTGTTTTTT. It is translated as CASSGGGDYEKLFF. The chain carries TRBV5-1 and TRBJ1-4; 7 bases line up with TRBD1. Per the germline V gene, CDR1 is SGHRS and CDR2 is YFSETQ. The CDR3 loop spans 14 amino acids. The V segment lost 4 bases and the J segment 6 bases; nucleotides outside the gene matches: 6.

This chain joins TRBV2 and TRBJ2-7, with 8 bases matching TRBD1. Germline values: CDR1 SNHLY, CDR2 FYNNEI. Germline trimming cut 8 bases from V and 2 bases from J; bases unmatched to any gene: 2. The CDR3 runs to 12 residues. DNA for the CDR3: TGTGCCAGCCGGGACAGGACCTACGAGCAGTACTTC. Translating gives CASRDRTYEQYF.

The CDR3 here is CASSLPSGSTDTQYF. The CDR3 DNA reads TGTGCCAGCAGCTTACCGAGCGGGAGCACAGATACGCAGTATTTT. The rearrangement joins TRBV5-6 to TRBJ2-3; D might be TRBD2 (6 bases). The CDR3 is 15 residues long. With 2 bases removed from V and 0 bases from J, the gap between germline ends came to 10 bases. Per germline, CDR1 SGHDT and CDR2 YYEEEE.

The chain is built from TRBV9 and TRBJ2-4, with 7 bases aligning to TRBD2. In germline, CDR1 is SGDLS, CDR2 YYNGEE. V was clipped by 0 bases and J by 6 bases; unmatched bases: 6. This CDR3 has 15 amino acids. The CDR3 DNA reads TGTGCCAGCAGCGTAGGGTGGGCGGGAGTAAACATTCAGTACTTC. This translates into CASSVGWAGVNIQYF.

The chain has TRBV27 and TRBJ2-3, with 12 bases matching TRBD2. The CDR3 is 15 residues long. J gave up 4 bases and V 4 bases, and 3 bases lay outside the gene matches. In germline, CDR1 is MNHEY, CDR2 SMNVEV (reference sequence). The CDR3 coding sequence is TGTGCCAGCAGTTCGGGACTAGCGGGCTCAGATACGCAGTATTTT. This gives the protein CASSSGLAGSDTQYF.

The V gene is TRBV19, the J gene TRBJ1-4; tentatively, D is TRBD1 (5 bases). Trimming took 4 bases from V and 8 from J, leaving 11 bases between them. The germline gives CDR1 LNHDA, CDR2 SQIVND (reference sequence). The CDR3 runs 13 residues. In nucleotides, the CDR3 is TGTGCCAGTAGTAGGCAGGGAGGCGAAAAACTGTTTTTT. Protein sequence: CASSRQGGEKLFF.

In its sample, this clone was seen a few times. This sequence joins TRBV5-1 and TRBJ2-7, with TRBD1 as a possible D gene (6 bases). Per germline, CDR1 SGHRS and CDR2 YFSETQ. Trimming stripped 2 bases from V and 7 bases from J, with 13 bases between. The CDR3 spans 13 residues. The CDR3 DNA follows: TGCGCCAGCAGCTTACAGGGCCGTGGGGAGCAGTACTTC. Its protein product is CASSLQGRGEQYF.

The chain combines TRBV2 with TRBJ2-3, with D perhaps matching TRBD1 (5 bases). Germline CDR1 SNHLY, CDR2 FYNNEI. V was pared by 6 bases and J by 2 bases, with 15 bases between. CDR3 length: 15 residues. The DNA of the CDR3 is TGTGCCAGCAGCCTCGACCCAGGGTTCACAGATACGCAGTATTTT. Residues: CASSLDPGFTDTQYF.

The chain employs TRBV4-1 and TRBJ1-2; D perhaps matches TRBD1 (6 bases). This CDR3 has 16 residues. CDR1 and CDR2 from the germline V gene are MGHRA and YSYEKL. V was trimmed by 0 bases and J by 5 bases, leaving 16 bases between them. This CDR3 is CASSQDTGTLIYGYTF. For the CDR3, the DNA is TGCGCCAGCAGCCAAGATACTGGGACACTGATTTATGGCTACACCTTC.

V is TRBV4-2 and J is TRBJ2-1, with D possibly matching TRBD2 (6 bases). CDR1 and CDR2 (germline): LGHNA, YNFKEQ. The CDR3 loop spans 16 amino acids. Trimming shortened V by 0 bases and J by 0 bases, and 9 bases separated the two germline ends. DNA for the CDR3: TGTGCCAGCAGCCAAGATGGGACTGGCTCCTACAATGAGCAGTTCTTC. This encodes CASSQDGTGSYNEQFF.

The genes are TRBV11-2 and TRBJ2-1; TRBD1 agrees at 10 bases. Germline values: CDR1 SGHAT, CDR2 FQNNGV. The CDR3 is made up of 12 amino acids. V shed 10 bases and J 7 bases; nucleotides not matched to a gene: 4. CDR3 sequence: CATRQGANEQFF. The CDR3 bases are TGTGCCACCAGACAGGGGGCGAATGAGCAGTTCTTC.

This chain connects TRBV4-2 to TRBJ1-1, with no clear D. CDR1 and CDR2 from the germline V gene are LGHNA and YNFKEQ. Trimming cost V 2 bases and J 6 bases, with 25 bases left between them. The CDR3 has 18 amino acids. The CDR3 sequence is CASSQQTGREIGRAEAFF. CDR3 coding DNA: TGTGCCAGCAGCCAACAAACGGGAAGGGAGATCGGCCGGGCTGAAGCTTTCTTT.

V is TRBV2 and J is TRBJ2-7; D might be TRBD2 (5 bases). V was clipped by 6 bases and J by 4 bases, with 22 bases between them. CDR3 length: 16 amino acids. Germline-derived CDR1 and CDR2 are SNHLY and FYNNEI. CDR3 DNA: TGTGCCAGCAGCGCCTCCGTAGTTCGAGGGAGATACGAGCAGTACTTC. Its protein product is CASSASVVRGRYEQYF.

The chain employs TRBV29-1 and TRBJ1-2, with TRBD1 as a possible D gene (6 bases). Germline loops: CDR1 SQVTM, CDR2 ANQGSEA. This CDR3 has 13 residues. V shed 3 bases and J shed 13 bases, with 21 bases lying between them. As DNA, the CDR3 is TGCAGCGTTGATCAGACAGGCCGAAGGCTGCTCACCTTC. Its translation is CSVDQTGRRLLTF. Full variable domain (missing parts from reference TRBV29-1 and TRBJ1-2): SAVISQKPSRDICQRGTSLTIQCQVDSQVTMMFWYRQQPGQSLTLIATANQGSEATYESGFVIDKFPISRPNLTFSTLTVSNMSPEDSSIYLCSVDQTGRRLLTFGSGTRLTVV.

V usage is TRBV28 and J usage is TRBJ2-1; D is perhaps TRBD2 (5 bases). The CDR3 length is 13 residues. Trimming pared 6 bases from V and 4 bases from J, leaving 10 bases between. Germline V gene sequence: CDR1 MDHEN, CDR2 SYDVKM. The DNA for the CDR3 is TGTGCCAGCAGCCTGGACTCTTACAATGAGCAGTTCTTC. As protein: CASSLDSYNEQFF.

The chain uses TRBV27 and TRBJ2-3, with D unresolved. This CDR3 spans 13 amino acids. The germline V gene has CDR1 MNHEY and CDR2 SMNVEV (reference sequence). Trimming removed 4 bases from V and 0 bases from J, with 5 bases in between. The DNA for the CDR3 is TGTGCCAGCAGTTCCGGTAGCACAGATACGCAGTATTTT. This translates into CASSSGSTDTQYF.

The chain is built from TRBV5-1 and TRBJ2-7; no clear D gene. The CDR3 consists of 14 residues. Germline values: CDR1 SGHRS, CDR2 YFSETQ. Trimming removed 1 base from V and 2 bases from J, with 10 bases in between. The CDR3 loop is CASSLISGTYEQYF. Here the CDR3 DNA reads TGCGCCAGCAGCTTGATCTCAGGAACCTACGAGCAGTACTTC.

The CDR3 is CASSLFRTGYEQYF. CDR3 bases: TGTGCCAGCAGTTTATTTCGGACAGGCTACGAGCAGTACTTC. V and J are TRBV28 and TRBJ2-7; 7 nucleotides agree with TRBD1. This CDR3 contains 14 residues. The V gene's germline CDR1 is MDHEN and CDR2 SYDVKM. V lost 1 base, J lost 3 bases, and 3 bases stayed unmatched. Variable domain in full (rest from reference TRBV28 and TRBJ2-7): DVKVTQSSRYLVKRTGEKVFLECVQDMDHENMFWYRQDPGLGLRLIYFSYDVKMKEKGDIPEGYSVSREKKERFSLILESASTNQTSMYLCASSLFRTGYEQYFGPGTRLTVT.

This sequence joins TRBV6-1 and TRBJ2-7; D perhaps matches TRBD1 (6 bases). Per the germline V gene, CDR1 is MNHNS and CDR2 is SASEGT. V gave up 8 bases and J gave up 4 bases, with 15 bases separating them. The CDR3 is 13 residues long. The CDR3 DNA reads TGTGCCAGCGGATACTCTCAGGGGTACGAGCAGTACTTC. Protein product: CASGYSQGYEQYF.

The genes are TRBV28 and TRBJ2-5, with 8 bases fitting TRBD1. The ends lost 6 bases at V and 2 bases at J; junction bases unmatched: 8. Per the germline V gene, CDR1 is MDHEN and CDR2 is SYDVKM. The CDR3 contains 15 residues. The CDR3 loop reads CASRHYRGSQETQYF. The CDR3 region has the DNA TGTGCCAGCAGGCACTACAGGGGGAGTCAAGAGACCCAGTACTTC.

In its sample, this clone was seen once. The chain couples TRBV2 to TRBJ2-5; TRBD1 is a possible D gene (6 bases). The CDR3 loop spans 12 amino acids. Deletions cut 9 bases from V and 4 bases from J, with 12 bases between. The germline gives CDR1 SNHLY, CDR2 FYNNEI. The CDR3 loop is CARRTGIETQYF. As DNA, the CDR3 is TGTGCCAGACGAACAGGGATAGAGACCCAGTACTTC. Supplemented by reference TRBV2 and TRBJ2-5, the full variable domain reads EPEVTQTPSHQVTQMGQEVILRCVPISNHLYFYWYRQILGQKVEFLVSFYNNEISEKSEIFDDQFSVERPDGSNFTLKIRSTKLEDSAMYFCARRTGIETQYFGPGTRLLVL.